A single sample is the source of the 17 T cell receptor beta chains below, sequenced in a study of post-analysis software for immune sequencing data. Study observations and caveats: Five or six TRBV segments, including TRBV5-6, TRBV5-1 and TRBV20-1, were more frequent in patients than controls.

Sequencing libraries made from TCR beta cDNA carried unique molecular identifiers. TCRdb reprocessed the PCR reads via MiXCR and lists one record per CDR3 protein. In the table there are about 430,000 distinct CDR3 sequences, approximately 37% of which are singletons. These receptors have no identified antigens. What was sequenced was blood. All receptors derive from a girl aged 2-10 years with multiple sclerosis.

This clonotype appeared a few times. V usage is TRBV9 and J usage is TRBJ1-2; D gene uncertain. With 1 base removed from V and 2 bases from J, the gap between germline ends came to 12 bases. The CDR3 sequence is 15 residues long. Germline lookup yields CDR1 SGDLS and CDR2 YYNGEE. The CDR3 DNA reads as TGTGCCAGCAGCGTAAGCGGGGATGGCAACTATGGCTACACCTTC. This sequence encodes CASSVSGDGNYGYTF.

This clonotype was detected a few times. This chain joins TRBV27 and TRBJ1-2, with unresolved D. Trimming left V 7 bases short and J 4 bases short, with 13 bases between. The CDR3 runs 13 residues. Germline V gives CDR1 MNHEY, CDR2 SMNVEV (reference sequence). The CDR3 here is CASMKDGSYGYTF. DNA of the CDR3: TGTGCCAGCATGAAGGATGGCAGCTATGGCTACACCTTC.

This rearrangement joins TRBV5-6 to TRBJ1-2; TRBD1 might be the D (5 bases). The length of the CDR3 is 13 residues. Deletions cut 5 bases from V and 8 bases from J, with 16 bases between. CDR1 and CDR2 from the germline V gene are SGHDT and YYEEEE. The CDR3 nucleotides are TGTGCCAGCAGGATCCGGGGACGTGCGGGCTACACCTTC. It codes for CASRIRGRAGYTF.

This chain uses TRBV4-3 with TRBJ2-1, with TRBD2 matching over 8 bases. The CDR3 runs 15 residues. From germline, CDR1 is LGHNA and CDR2 YSLEER. V trimming: 1 base; J trimming: 2 bases; junction bases outside the gene matches: 1. The CDR3 DNA is TGCGCCAGCAGCCAAGGAGCGGGAGCCTACAATGAGCAGTTCTTC. This sequence encodes CASSQGAGAYNEQFF.

This chain links TRBV29-1 with TRBJ2-5; 8 bases line up with TRBD1. This CDR3 is 14 amino acids long. In germline, CDR1 is SQVTM, CDR2 ANQGSEA. Trimming at V came to 7 bases and at J to 5 bases, leaving 12 bases not matched to a gene. The CDR3 DNA sequence: TGCAGCGGTGATACAGGGGGAGATGAGGAGACCCAGTACTTC. It encodes CSGDTGGDEETQYF. The full variable domain, rest sourced from reference TRBV29-1 and TRBJ2-5, is SAVISQKPSRDICQRGTSLTIQCQVDSQVTMMFWYRQQPGQSLTLIATANQGSEATYESGFVIDKFPISRPNLTFSTLTVSNMSPEDSSIYLCSGDTGGDEETQYFGPGTRLLVL.

The J gene is TRBJ2-3, the V gene TRBV7-3; TRBD1 is a possible D gene (5 bases). Germline loops: CDR1 SGHTA, CDR2 FQGTGA. Trimming removed 5 bases at V and 0 bases at J, with 24 bases between. The CDR3 loop spans 19 amino acids. The CDR3 sequence: CASSPQATGIATSTDTQYF. CDR3 bases: TGTGCCAGCAGCCCACAGGCGACGGGCATTGCAACTAGCACAGATACGCAGTATTTT.

This chain links TRBV20-1 with TRBJ1-6; possible D gene TRBD1, 5 bases. The CDR3 totals 16 residues. Trimming removed 5 bases at V and 8 bases at J, with 22 bases between. Per germline, CDR1 DFQATT and CDR2 SNEGSKA (reference sequence). The CDR3 loop reads CSASPKRQRRHSPLHF. Here the CDR3 DNA reads TGCAGTGCTTCCCCGAAAAGACAGCGGAGGCATTCACCCCTCCACTTT.

The table lists this clonotype with a count of one. This may be a read error, as it is one base from a much larger clone. The chain carries TRBV20-1 and TRBJ2-1, with D perhaps given as TRBD1 or TRBD2 (5 bases each). Germline V gene data show CDR1 as DFQATT and CDR2 as SNEGSKA (reference sequence). The CDR3 is made up of 16 amino acids. The CDR3 spells CSARDEGFFSYSEQFF. The CDR3 region has the DNA TGCAGTGCTAGAGATGAGGGGTTTTTCTCCTACAGTGAGCAGTTCTTC.

This clonotype was counted only a few times. This sequence joins TRBV27 and TRBJ1-4; D ambiguous. CDR1 is MNHEY and CDR2 is SMNVEV in the germline V gene (reference sequence). V was cut by 3 bases and J by 6 bases, with 14 bases left in between. This CDR3 has 15 amino acids. CDR3 in amino acids: CASSLRAPMDEKLFF. The CDR3 DNA reads TGTGCCAGCAGTTTGAGGGCTCCCATGGATGAAAAACTGTTTTTT.

This clonotype has just a few counts. V is TRBV7-9 and J is TRBJ2-3; D is perhaps TRBD2 (5 bases). V was pared by 2 bases and J by 3 bases, with 15 bases between. CDR3 size: 16 residues. Germline CDR1 SEHNR, CDR2 FQNEAQ (reference sequence). The CDR3 is CASSLIGGYTTDTQYF. The CDR3 nucleotides read TGTGCCAGCAGCTTAATCGGCGGGTATACTACAGATACGCAGTATTTT.

This clonotype appeared a few times. The gene calls are TRBV7-2 and TRBJ2-1, with TRBD2 matching 7 bases. Trimming cost V 2 bases and J 4 bases; bases outside gene matches: 11. The CDR3 contains 17 residues. The germline CDR1 and CDR2 sequences are SGHTA and FQGNSA. The CDR3 nucleotides read TGTGCCAGCAGCTTACTTTCGGGAGGCCCTAGGTACAATGAGCAGTTCTTC. It is translated as CASSLLSGGPRYNEQFF.

This chain uses TRBV12-3 or TRBV12-4 with TRBJ2-4; 11 bases fit TRBD2. CDR3 length: 16 residues. V lost 1 base, J lost 6 bases, and 5 bases stayed unmatched. DNA of the CDR3: TGTGCCAGCAGTTTAGGACTAGCGGGGATTGTAAACATTCAGTACTTC. Amino acid sequence: CASSLGLAGIVNIQYF.

DNA for the CDR3: TGTGCCAGCATCGTAAGGGGCGATAGCTCCTACAATGAGCAGTTCTTC. It is translated as CASIVRGDSSYNEQFF. J is TRBJ2-1 and V is TRBV6-6, with a tentative D call TRBD1 (5 bases). The germline V and J ends were trimmed by 7 bases and 0 bases, with 16 bases remaining between them. Per the germline V gene, CDR1 is MNHNY and CDR2 is SVGAGI (reference sequence). This CDR3 has 16 residues.

This chain uses TRBV6-5 with TRBJ2-1, with 7 bases fitting TRBD1. The CDR3 spans 15 residues. With V trimmed by 6 bases and J by 3 bases, 8 bases remained unmatched. CDR1 and CDR2 from the germline V gene are MNHEY and SVGAGI. The CDR3 here is CASRHDRAIYNEQFF. Here the CDR3 DNA reads TGTGCCAGCAGACACGACAGGGCAATCTACAATGAGCAGTTCTTC.

V gene TRBV29-1 combines with J gene TRBJ2-5; 8 bases agree with TRBD2. J lost 13 bases, V lost 0 bases, and 7 bases had no gene match. Germline CDR1 reads SQVTM; CDR2 reads ANQGSEA. This CDR3 region has 12 residues. CDR3 in DNA: TGCAGCGTTGAAGAATCCGGGACTAGTACGTACTTC. Protein sequence: CSVEESGTSTYF.

The V gene is TRBV5-1, the J gene TRBJ1-2; 10 positions agree with TRBD1. V shed 3 bases, J shed 4 bases, and the junction held 9 bases outside the gene matches. The CDR3 is 16 amino acids. Germline V gives CDR1 SGHRS, CDR2 YFSETQ. CDR3 sequence reads: CASSSVPGQGIYGYTF. The CDR3 nucleotides are TGCGCCAGCAGCTCAGTACCGGGACAGGGGATCTATGGCTACACCTTC.

Turning to this clonotype: An end of the junction differs from the germline gene, which may be a read error. The V and J genes are TRBV3-1 and TRBJ2-7; a weak D match, TRBD2 (10 bases). The CDR3 length is 19 residues. The V gene's germline CDR1 is LGHDT and CDR2 YNNKEL (reference sequence). The CDR3 loop is CTSSLWDRARLAGVYEQYF. For the CDR3, the DNA is TGTACCAGCAGCCTATGGGACAGGGCGCGGCTAGCGGGAGTCTACGAGCAGTACTTC.